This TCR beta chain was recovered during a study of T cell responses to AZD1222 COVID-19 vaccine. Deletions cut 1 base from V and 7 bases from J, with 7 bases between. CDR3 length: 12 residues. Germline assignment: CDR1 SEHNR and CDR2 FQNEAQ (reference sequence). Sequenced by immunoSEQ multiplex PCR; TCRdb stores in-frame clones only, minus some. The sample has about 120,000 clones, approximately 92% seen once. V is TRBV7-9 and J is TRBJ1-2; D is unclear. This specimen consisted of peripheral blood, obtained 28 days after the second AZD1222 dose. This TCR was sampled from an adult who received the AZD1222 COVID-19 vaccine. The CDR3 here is CASSLGLFGYTF. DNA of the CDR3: TGTGCCAGCAGCTTAGGGTTGTTTGGCTACACCTTC.